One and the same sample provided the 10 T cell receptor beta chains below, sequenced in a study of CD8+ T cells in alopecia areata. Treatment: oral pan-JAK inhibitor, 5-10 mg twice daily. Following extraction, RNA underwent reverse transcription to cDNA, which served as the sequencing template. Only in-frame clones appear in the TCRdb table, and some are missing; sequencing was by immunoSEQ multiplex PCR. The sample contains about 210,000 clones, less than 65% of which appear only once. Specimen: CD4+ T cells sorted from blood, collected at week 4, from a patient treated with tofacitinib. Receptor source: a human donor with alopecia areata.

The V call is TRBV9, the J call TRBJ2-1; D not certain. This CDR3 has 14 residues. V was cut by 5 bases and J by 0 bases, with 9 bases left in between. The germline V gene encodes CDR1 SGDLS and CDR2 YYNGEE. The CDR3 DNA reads TGTGCCAGCAGTCAGGAGAGCTCCTACAATGAGCAGTTCTTC. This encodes CASSQESSYNEQFF.

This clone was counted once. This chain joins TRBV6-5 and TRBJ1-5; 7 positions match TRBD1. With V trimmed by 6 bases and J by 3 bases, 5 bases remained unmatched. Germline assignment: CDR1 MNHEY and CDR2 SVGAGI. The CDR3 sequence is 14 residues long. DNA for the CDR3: TGTGCCAGCAGGCCGGGGACAGCCAATCAGCCCCAGCATTTT. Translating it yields CASRPGTANQPQHF.

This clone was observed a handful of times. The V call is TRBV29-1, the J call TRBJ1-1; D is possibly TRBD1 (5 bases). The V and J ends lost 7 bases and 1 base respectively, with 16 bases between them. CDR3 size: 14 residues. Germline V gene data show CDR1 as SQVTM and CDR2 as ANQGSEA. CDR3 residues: CSAGPHKANTEAFF. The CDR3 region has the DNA TGCAGCGCGGGGCCGCATAAAGCGAACACTGAAGCTTTCTTT.

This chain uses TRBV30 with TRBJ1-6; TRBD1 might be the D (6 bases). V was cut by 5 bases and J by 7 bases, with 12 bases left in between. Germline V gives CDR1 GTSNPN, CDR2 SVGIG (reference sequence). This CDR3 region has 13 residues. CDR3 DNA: TGTGCCTGGGGGGACGGGGGCAATTCACCCCTCCACTTT. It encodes CAWGDGGNSPLHF.

The CDR3 reads CASSPPGVNEQYF. The CDR3 DNA reads as TGTGCCAGCTCACCACCCGGTGTAAACGAGCAGTACTTC. V is TRBV18 and J is TRBJ2-7; D not certain. In germline, CDR1 is KGHSH, CDR2 LQKENI. The CDR3 totals 13 residues. Trimming pared 0 bases from V and 5 bases from J, leaving 8 bases between.

CDR3 region: CASSSQSPDTQYF. The CDR3 DNA sequence: TGTGCCAGCAGCTCCCAGTCCCCGGATACGCAGTATTTT. This rearrangement joins TRBV11-2 to TRBJ2-3; D gene ambiguous. With 4 bases removed from V and 6 bases from J, the gap between germline ends came to 11 bases. The CDR3 totals 13 residues. The germline V gene encodes CDR1 SGHAT and CDR2 FQNNGV. The full variable domain, with the rest looked up from reference TRBV11-2 and TRBJ2-3, is EAGVAQSPRYKIIEKRQSVAFWCNPISGHATLYWYQQILGQGPKLLIQFQNNGVVDDSQLPKDRFSAERLKGVDSTLKIQPAKLEDSAVYLCASSSQSPDTQYFGPGTRLTVL.

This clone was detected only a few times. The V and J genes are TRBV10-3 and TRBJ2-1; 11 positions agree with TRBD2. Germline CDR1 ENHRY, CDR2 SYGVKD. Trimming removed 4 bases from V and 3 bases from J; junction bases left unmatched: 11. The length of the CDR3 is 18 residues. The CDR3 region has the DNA TGTGCCATCAGTGGTGTTTCTAGCGGGGGGACTAACTACAATGAGCAGTTCTTC. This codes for CAISGVSSGGTNYNEQFF.

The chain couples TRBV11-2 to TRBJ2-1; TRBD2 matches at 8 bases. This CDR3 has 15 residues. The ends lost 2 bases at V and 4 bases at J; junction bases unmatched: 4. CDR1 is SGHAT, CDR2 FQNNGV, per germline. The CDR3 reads CASSLWRGAYNEQFF. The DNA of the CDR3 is TGTGCCAGCAGCTTATGGCGGGGGGCTTACAATGAGCAGTTCTTC.

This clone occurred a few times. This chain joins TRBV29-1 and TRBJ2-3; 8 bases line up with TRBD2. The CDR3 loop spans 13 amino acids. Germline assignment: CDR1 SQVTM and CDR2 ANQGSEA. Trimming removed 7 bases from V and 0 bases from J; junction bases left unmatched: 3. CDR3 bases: TGCAGCGGCGGGGGGCGGAGCACAGATACGCAGTATTTT. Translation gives CSGGGRSTDTQYF.

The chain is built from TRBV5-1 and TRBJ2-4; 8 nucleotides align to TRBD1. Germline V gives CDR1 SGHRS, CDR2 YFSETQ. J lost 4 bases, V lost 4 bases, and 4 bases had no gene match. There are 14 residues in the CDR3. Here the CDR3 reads CASSPDRDKNIQYF. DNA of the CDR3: TGCGCCAGCAGCCCGGACAGGGATAAAAACATTCAGTACTTC.